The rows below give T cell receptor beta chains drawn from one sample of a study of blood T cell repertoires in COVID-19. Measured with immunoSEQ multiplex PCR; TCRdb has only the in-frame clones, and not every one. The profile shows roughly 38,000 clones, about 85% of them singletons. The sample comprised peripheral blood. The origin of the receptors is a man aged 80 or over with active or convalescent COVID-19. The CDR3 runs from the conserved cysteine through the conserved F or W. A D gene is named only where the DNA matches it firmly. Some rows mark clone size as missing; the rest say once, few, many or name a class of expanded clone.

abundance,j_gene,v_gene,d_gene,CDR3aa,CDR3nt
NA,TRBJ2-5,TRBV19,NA,CASSVTTEETQYF,TGTGCCAGTAGTGTGACCACAGAAGAGACCCAGTACTTC
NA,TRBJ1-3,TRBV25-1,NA,CASSETGFLSGNTIYF,TGTGCCAGCAGTGAGACAGGATTTCTTTCTGGAAACACCATATATTTT
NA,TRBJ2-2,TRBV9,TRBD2,CASSSGLAGGTGELFF,TGTGCCAGCAGCTCGGGACTAGCGGGTGGCACCGGGGAGCTGTTTTTT
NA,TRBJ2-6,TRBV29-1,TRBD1,CSAWDRASSGANVLTF,TGCAGCGCTTGGGACAGGGCCTCATCTGGGGCCAACGTCCTGACTTTC
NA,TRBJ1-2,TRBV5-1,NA,CASSLAGVYGYTF,TGCGCCAGCAGCTTGGCAGGTGTCTATGGCTACACCTTC
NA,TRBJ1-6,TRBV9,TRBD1,CAGQTGPGSPLHF,TGTGCCGGACAGACAGGGCCAGGGTCACCCCTCCACTTT
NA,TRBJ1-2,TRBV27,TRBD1,CASSLSGTGGYGYTF,TGTGCCAGCAGTTTATCGGGGACAGGGGGCTATGGCTACACCTTC
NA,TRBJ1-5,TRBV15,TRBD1,CATSLPGQEFFQPQHF,TGTGCCACCAGCTTGCCGGGACAGGAATTTTTTCAGCCCCAGCATTTT
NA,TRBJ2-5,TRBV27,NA,CASSFTQGWETQYF,TGTGCCAGCAGTTTCACACAGGGATGGGAGACCCAGTACTTC
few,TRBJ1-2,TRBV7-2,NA,CASSLQGRSGYTF,TGTGCCAGCAGCTTACAGGGCAGGTCTGGCTACACCTTC
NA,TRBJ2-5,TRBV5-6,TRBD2,CASSLMAGGQETQYF,TGTGCCAGCAGCTTGATGGCGGGGGGCCAAGAGACCCAGTACTTC